These 2 T cell receptor beta chains originate from one sample sequenced in a study of blood T cell repertoires in COVID-19. Method: immunoSEQ multiplex PCR; TCRdb's copy keeps in-frame clones and lacks some. The sample has 200,000 to 250,000 clones, about nine tenths seen once. The sequenced sample consisted of peripheral blood. The source is a man at least 80 years old with acute or convalescent COVID-19.

The J gene is TRBJ2-2, the V gene TRBV5-1; D call uncertain. CDR3 length: 16 amino acids. Germline CDR1 and CDR2: SGHRS and YFSETQ. Trimming took 0 bases from V and 0 from J, leaving 9 bases between them. CDR3 nucleotides: TGCGCCAGCAGCTTGGACCTACCGACGAACACCGGGGAGCTGTTTTTT. Its protein is CASSLDLPTNTGELFF.

The DNA of the CDR3 is TGCGCCAGCAGCCAACAGGGGAGTAGCAATCAGCCCCAGCATTTT. It yields the protein CASSQQGSSNQPQHF. This chain joins TRBV4-1 and TRBJ1-5; a possible D gene is TRBD1 (6 bases). Germline CDR1 and CDR2: MGHRA and YSYEKL. The CDR3 has 15 amino acids. Trimming shortened V by 2 bases and J by 0 bases, and 8 bases separated the two germline ends.